Each of the 11 T cell receptor beta chains below was sequenced from the same sample in a study of blood T cell repertoires in COVID-19. TCRdb keeps only in-frame clones here, not all; method: immunoSEQ multiplex PCR. The sample has approximately 70,000 clones, approximately 90% seen once; the top ten hold roughly a fifth. The sequencing sample was made of peripheral blood. The receptor set was obtained from a human donor in a cohort sampled during active COVID-19.

V is TRBV5-1 and J is TRBJ2-3, with D unclear. Germline assignment: CDR1 SGHRS and CDR2 YFSETQ. V was trimmed by 5 bases and J by 0 bases, leaving 16 bases between them. The CDR3 has 16 amino acids. The CDR3: CASRRLGPPSTDTQYF. The CDR3, as DNA: TGCGCCAGCAGGAGGCTAGGCCCTCCTAGCACAGATACGCAGTATTTT.

This clone has a single count. The chain has TRBV12-5 and TRBJ2-7; no firm D call. Trimming pared 0 bases from V and 3 bases from J, leaving 3 bases between. The CDR3 runs 12 residues. Germline assignment: CDR1 LGHNT and CDR2 FRNRAP. The CDR3 spells CASGLVHYEQYF. The CDR3 nucleotides read TGTGCTAGTGGTTTGGTCCACTACGAGCAGTACTTC.

The chain couples TRBV7-9 to TRBJ2-1; TRBD2 is a possible D gene (5 bases). Trimming shortened V by 2 bases and J by 6 bases, and 11 bases separated the two germline ends. The CDR3 covers 14 residues. Per germline, CDR1 SEHNR and CDR2 FQNEAQ (reference sequence). CDR3 sequence: CASSLSTSRNEQFF. CDR3 nucleotide sequence: TGTGCCAGCAGCTTATCTACTAGTCGCAATGAGCAGTTCTTC.

This clone was seen a single time. The chain combines TRBV2 with TRBJ2-3, with 7 bases lining up with TRBD2. Losses at the gene ends were 6 bases for V and 0 bases for J; bases not matched to a gene: 6. Germline-derived CDR1 and CDR2 are SNHLY and FYNNEI. This CDR3 has 15 amino acids. The CDR3 loop is CASRGLAASTDTQYF. DNA of the CDR3: TGTGCCAGCAGGGGGCTAGCGGCCAGCACAGATACGCAGTATTTT.

The chain links TRBV11-3 to TRBJ2-2; tentative D call: TRBD1 (6 bases). Trimming shortened V by 10 bases and J by 0 bases, and 9 bases separated the two germline ends. Per the germline V gene, CDR1 is SGHNT and CDR2 is YENEEA. This CDR3 has 13 amino acids. CDR3 loop: CAKGHPNTGELFF. The CDR3 DNA follows: TGTGCCAAGGGACACCCGAACACCGGGGAGCTGTTTTTT.

The V call is TRBV9, the J call TRBJ2-1; 7 bases map to TRBD2. The CDR3 consists of 16 residues. Germline lookup yields CDR1 SGDLS and CDR2 YYNGEE. The V segment lost 4 bases and the J segment 5 bases; nucleotides outside the gene matches: 12. In nucleotides, the CDR3 is TGTGCCAGCAGCCCAGGGAGACTAGCAACCAACAATGAGCAGTTCTTC. Its protein is CASSPGRLATNNEQFF.

The chain joins TRBV5-1 to TRBJ1-1; 10 nucleotides align to TRBD1. The CDR3 sequence is 15 residues long. Trimming took 3 bases from V and 1 from J; bases not matched to a gene: 3. From germline, CDR1 is SGHRS and CDR2 YFSETQ. CDR3 residues: CASSSRTGGNTEAFF. Written as DNA, the CDR3 is TGCGCCAGCAGCTCCCGGACAGGGGGGAACACTGAAGCTTTCTTT.

V and J are TRBV7-9 and TRBJ2-7; 9 nucleotides match TRBD2. The CDR3 has 15 residues. In germline, CDR1 is SEHNR, CDR2 FQNEAQ (reference sequence). V gave up 1 base and J gave up 3 bases; unmatched junction bases: 4. The CDR3 sequence: CASSLGSSGDYEQYF. DNA for the CDR3: TGTGCCAGCAGCTTAGGGTCTAGCGGGGACTACGAGCAGTACTTC.

This clone was seen once. This chain links TRBV19 with TRBJ1-4; no firm D call. This CDR3 is built from 14 residues. CDR1 is LNHDA, CDR2 SQIVND, per germline (reference sequence). The V end lost 6 bases, the J end lost 0 bases, and 8 bases lay between the germline ends. The CDR3 sequence: CASRESATNEKLFF. The DNA for the CDR3 is TGTGCCAGTAGGGAGTCAGCAACTAATGAAAAACTGTTTTTT.

The chain recombines TRBV5-8 with TRBJ2-1; 10 positions agree with TRBD2. J gave up 8 bases and V 1 base, and 6 bases lay outside the gene matches. The CDR3 spans 15 residues. CDR1 SGHTS and CDR2 YDEGEE come from the germline V gene. The CDR3: CASSLTSGDWDEQFF. The CDR3 DNA sequence: TGTGCCAGCAGCTTGACTAGCGGGGATTGGGATGAGCAGTTCTTC.

J is TRBJ2-3 and V is TRBV27, with TRBD1 matching 8 bases. Trimming at V came to 6 bases and at J to 2 bases, leaving 16 bases not matched to a gene. Germline V lookup: CDR1 MNHEY, CDR2 SMNVEV (reference sequence). This CDR3 is 18 amino acids long. The chain's CDR3 is CASRTILAGGRFTDTQYF. The CDR3 coding sequence is TGTGCCAGCAGGACAATTCTCGCAGGGGGCAGGTTCACAGATACGCAGTATTTT.